This note documents a single T cell receptor (beta chain) sequence. Its antigen remains unknown. The data originate from a study of blood T cells in healthy people across ages. CDR1 is MNHEY, CDR2 SVGAGI, per germline. The CDR3 contains 15 residues. Study-wide results and caveats: Those diversity estimates obtained from one million T cells were thought to be underestimates.

With a J-beta primer mix and a sample-barcoded 5' primer, a second PCR ran 7 to 11 cycles. TCRdb reprocessed the 5' RACE reads via MiXCR and lists one record per CDR3 protein. Of roughly 1.5 million distinct CDR3 sequences in the sample, roughly two fifths are singletons; the top ten hold about 3.8%. The V call is TRBV6-5, the J call TRBJ2-1; tentatively, D is TRBD2 (6 bases). With the DNA end fitting TRBJ2-7 better, the J assignment may be wrong. The material sequenced was blood. The TCR sequence derives from a woman between 18 and 29 years old in good health. CDR3 sequence (DNA): TGTGCCAGCAGTTCCAGCCCGGGACTCCTCAATGAGCAGTACTTC. Translating it yields CASSSSPGLLNEQYF.